This is a list of T cell receptor beta chains from one sample in a study of blood T cells in healthy people across ages. Via MiXCR, TCRdb re-called the 5' RACE reads, giving one row per CDR3 protein. The data show about 1 million distinct CDR3 sequences, with 35% to 55% seen just once and approximately 19% held by the top ten. Sequenced material: blood. These receptor sequences come from an older woman in good health. The CDR3 runs from the conserved cysteine through the conserved F or W. A D gene is named only where the DNA matches it firmly. Clone size is shown for a subset of rows, as once, few, many or a class of expanded clone.

>NA|TRBJ2-7|TRBD2|TRBV20-1|16
TGCAGTGCTAGTGTGGGACTAGAGGAGGACCCATACGAGCAGTACTTC
CSASVGLEEDPYEQYF
>NA|TRBJ1-2|NA|TRBV6-1|12
TGTGCCAGCAGTCGGGCTGTTTATGGCTACACCTTC
CASSRAVYGYTF
>once|TRBJ2-1|TRBD2|TRBV11-3|15
TGTGCCAGCAGCGGTGGGCTAGCGGGAGATCTTGAGCAGTTCTTC
CASSGGLAGDLEQFF
>NA|TRBJ1-6|NA|TRBV20-1|13
TGCAGTGCTAGCAAAGGGTTGAATTCACCCCTCCACTTT
CSASKGLNSPLHF
>few|TRBJ2-1|NA|TRBV10-3|11
TGTGCCATCTGGGGAGGTGATGAGCAGTTCTTC
CAIWGGDEQFF
>NA|TRBJ2-5|NA|TRBV15|14
TGTGCCACCAGCAGAGACTCCACAGGGTATGAGCAGTACTTC
CATSRDSTGYEQYF
>few|TRBJ2-3|TRBD2|TRBV5-1|18
TGCGCCAGCAGCAACCTACTAGCGGGAGGGCCCGAGGGAGATACGCAGTATTTT
CASSNLLAGGPEGDTQYF
>few|TRBJ1-4|NA|TRBV7-9|14
TGTGCCAGCAGCCCCGGGACAACTAATGAAAAACTGTTTTTT
CASSPGTTNEKLFF
>NA|TRBJ2-1|TRBD1|TRBV20-1|12
TGCAGTGCTAGAAGAGACAGGGGGGAGCAGTTCTTC
CSARRDRGEQFF
>few|TRBJ2-4|TRBD2|TRBV28|20
TGTGCCAGCAGTATCCCTGGGCTAGCGGGGGTAGGACTAGCCAAAAACATTCAGTACTTC
CASSIPGLAGVGLAKNIQYF
>NA|TRBJ2-2|NA|TRBV9|15
TGTACCAGCAGCGGCGAGGACCATCTGGCCGGGGAGCTGTTTTTT
CTSSGEDHLAGELFF
>NA|TRBJ2-7|NA|TRBV20-1|15
TGCAGTGCTAGAGGAACCCTAGAGGGGACCTACGAGCAGTACTTC
CSARGTLEGTYEQYF
>NA|TRBJ2-3|NA|TRBV30|11
TGTGCCTGGACCTCGAAAGATACGCAGTATTTT
CAWTSKDTQYF
>few|TRBJ2-7|NA|TRBV24-1|15
TGTGCCACCAGTGATGCCGGGACTCTATCCTACGAGCAGTACTTC
CATSDAGTLSYEQYF
>NA|TRBJ2-7|NA|TRBV18|14
TGTGCCAGCTCACCACGGGAGACTAGACGCGAGCAGTACTTC
CASSPRETRREQYF
>NA|TRBJ2-7|TRBD2|TRBV27|15
TGTGCCAGCAGTCCCGGACTAGCGGGAGTCAACGAGCAGTACTTC
CASSPGLAGVNEQYF
>NA|TRBJ1-1|TRBD1|TRBV10-3|14
TGTGCCATCAGTGGCCAGGGGGGAGGAACTGAAGCTTTCTTT
CAISGQGGGTEAFF
>NA|TRBJ2-3|TRBD2|TRBV27|15
TGTGCCAGCAGTTTACAGAGACTAGCGGCAGATACGCAGTATTTT
CASSLQRLAADTQYF
>few|TRBJ2-5|TRBD1|TRBV12-5|14
TGTGCTAGTGGTTTGGGGACAGGGCGAGAGACCCAGTACTTC
CASGLGTGRETQYF
>few|TRBJ1-5|NA|TRBV4-1|16
TGCGCCAGCAGCCAAGAGGTGACAGGATACAATCAGCCCCAGCATTTT
CASSQEVTGYNQPQHF
>NA|TRBJ1-3|TRBD1|TRBV11-2|16
TGTGCCTGCAGCCCTCGGACAGGGGGGACTGGAAACACCATATATTTT
CACSPRTGGTGNTIYF
>NA|TRBJ2-7|NA|TRBV4-2|14
TGTGCCAGCAGCCAAGCGTTGGGCGCTGACGAGCTGTACTTC
CASSQALGADELYF
>NA|TRBJ2-7|NA|TRBV6-1|12
TGTGCCAGCAGTGCTGATTTCTACGAGCAGTACTTC
CASSADFYEQYF
>NA|TRBJ1-1|NA|TRBV19|13
TGTGCCAGTAGTATAGCGGGGAGGACTGAAGCTTTCTTT
CASSIAGRTEAFF
>NA|TRBJ2-1|TRBD2|TRBV3-1|19
TGTGCCAGCAGCCAAGGGTGGGGGACTAGCGGGAGCACGTACAATGAGCAGTTCTTC
CASSQGWGTSGSTYNEQFF
>few|TRBJ2-5|TRBD2|TRBV5-1|13
TGCGCCTTGCAGCGGGAGACTGAAGAGACCCAGTACTTC
CALQRETEETQYF
>few|TRBJ2-3|TRBD1|TRBV24-1|14
TGTGCCACCAGTGAGGGACAGATCGCAGATACGCAGTATTTT
CATSEGQIADTQYF
>few|TRBJ2-1|NA|TRBV12-3/TRBV12-4|14
TGTGCCAGCAGTTACGCGGGAAGCTACAATGAGCAGTTCTTC
CASSYAGSYNEQFF
>NA|TRBJ2-7|NA|TRBV6-1|13
TGTGCCAGCAGAGGGTTCGCAGGCTACGAGCAGTACTTC
CASRGFAGYEQYF
>NA|TRBJ2-1|TRBD1|TRBV24-1|15
TGTGCCACCAGTGATCCGGGACAGGGCTTGGATGAGCAGTTCTTC
CATSDPGQGLDEQFF
>NA|TRBJ2-1|TRBD2|TRBV5-1|15
TGCGCCAGCAGCTACGAGGGGACTAGCGCGAGGGGGGAGTTCTTC
CASSYEGTSARGEFF